The 8 T cell receptor beta chains below all came from one sample that was sequenced in a study of blood T cell repertoires in COVID-19. Some clones are missing from TCRdb's copy, which holds only in-frame ones; the method was immunoSEQ multiplex PCR. Altogether around 200,000 clones are present, more than 80% being singletons, with the ten largest covering less than 1.5%. Sequencing input: PBMCs or T cells enriched from blood (not recorded which). All receptors derive from a man aged 25-40 years who had recovered from COVID-19.

V is TRBV7-2 and J is TRBJ1-1, with 7 bases identical to TRBD1. Germline V CDR1 and CDR2: SGHTA, FQGNSA. V shed 1 base and J 4 bases; nucleotides not matched to a gene: 12. This CDR3 has 17 residues. The CDR3 loop reads CASSLVTLGGLGTEAFF. CDR3 nucleotide sequence: TGTGCCAGCAGCTTAGTCACCCTAGGGGGCCTGGGCACTGAAGCTTTCTTT.

This clone has a single count. The chain combines TRBV9 with TRBJ2-5, with D tentatively TRBD1 (8 bases). V lost 3 bases and J 2 bases, leaving 23 bases between the germline ends. Germline CDR1 and CDR2: SGDLS and YYNGEE. The length of the CDR3 is 18 residues. This CDR3 is CASSARGGDRKSQETQYF. In nucleotides, the CDR3 is TGTGCCAGCAGCGCCCGAGGGGGGGACAGGAAATCACAAGAGACCCAGTACTTC.

The V gene is TRBV20-1, the J gene TRBJ2-5; D is undetermined. CDR3 length equals 15 residues. CDR1 and CDR2 (germline): DFQATT, SNEGSKA (reference sequence). Trimming stripped 3 bases from V and 7 bases from J, with 21 bases between. CDR3 in DNA: TGCAGTGCTAGTTTAACCCCGACATCAAAGATGACCCAGTACTTC. Protein sequence: CSASLTPTSKMTQYF.

The chain combines TRBV11-2 with TRBJ2-3; 8 bases fit TRBD1. V shed 5 bases and J 4 bases; nucleotides not matched to a gene: 11. The CDR3 has 16 residues. Germline V CDR1 and CDR2: SGHAT, FQNNGV. CDR3 nucleotide sequence: TGTGCCAGCAGCCGCAAGAGACAGGGGATATCAGATACGCAGTATTTT. Translation gives CASSRKRQGISDTQYF.

V usage is TRBV9 and J usage is TRBJ1-6; D ambiguous. This CDR3 is 13 amino acids long. In germline, CDR1 is SGDLS, CDR2 YYNGEE. Trimming took 0 bases from V and 9 from J, leaving 7 bases between them. The DNA of the CDR3 is TGTGCCAGCAGCGTAGAGGAGGGTTCACCCCTCCACTTT. It encodes CASSVEEGSPLHF.

The chain joins TRBV25-1 to TRBJ1-5; 7 bases are a match to TRBD1. Germline CDR1 and CDR2: MGHDK and SYGVNS. The CDR3 has 14 amino acids. With V trimmed by 6 bases and J by 3 bases, 5 bases remained unmatched. CDR3 DNA sequence: TGTGCCAGCAGAGAGACAGGGATCAATCAGCCCCAGCATTTT. Translated: CASRETGINQPQHF.

V usage is TRBV28 and J usage is TRBJ2-3; a possible D gene is TRBD1 (6 bases). V lost 6 bases, J lost 1 base, and 11 bases lay in between. The CDR3 runs 14 residues. In germline, CDR1 is MDHEN, CDR2 SYDVKM. Written as DNA, the CDR3 is TGTGCCAGCAGATGGACAGAGGGCACAGATACGCAGTATTTT. It translates to CASRWTEGTDTQYF. Using reference TRBV28 and TRBJ2-3 for the parts outside the CDR3, the full variable domain is DVKVTQSSRYLVKRTGEKVFLECVQDMDHENMFWYRQDPGLGLRLIYFSYDVKMKEKGDIPEGYSVSREKKERFSLILESASTNQTSMYLCASRWTEGTDTQYFGPGTRLTVL.

The chain combines TRBV19 with TRBJ1-5, with unresolved D. V lost 6 bases and J lost 1, with 13 bases in between. CDR1 LNHDA and CDR2 SQIVND come from the germline V gene (reference sequence). The CDR3 is made up of 15 amino acids. DNA for the CDR3: TGTGCCAGTAGCATGGATACTATAAGCAATCAGCCCCAGCATTTT. Its protein is CASSMDTISNQPQHF.